A selection of T cell receptor beta chains follows, all from one sample in a study of patients and donors after allogeneic stem cell transplantation. MiXCR was run by TCRdb on the RT-PCR reads, yielding one entry per CDR3 protein. The sample shows about 400,000 distinct CDR3 sequences, roughly 17% of them seen only once. The sequenced sample was blood, either unsorted or a sorted T cell fraction (not recorded which). These receptors came from a human donor who was either an allogeneic HSCT recipient or a stem cell or donor lymphocyte infusion donor (not recorded which). It is not recorded whose cells these are; they may come from a transplant donor. The CDR3 runs from the conserved cysteine through the conserved F or W. Fields, in order: D gene, J gene, V gene, clone size, CDR3 protein, CDR3 DNA. D genes are given only for firm matches. Size is stated for part of the rows, as once, few or many counts, or as a class when the clone is expanded.

TRBD1 TRBJ1-2 TRBV20-1 NA CSATRTGNGYTF TGCAGTGCTACACGGACAGGGAACGGCTACACCTTC
NA TRBJ1-6 TRBV5-1 few CASSLRGPGSPLHF TGCGCCAGCAGCCTCCGGGGCCCAGGATCACCCCTCCACTTT
NA TRBJ2-2 TRBV23-1 NA CASSQPRLLANTGELFF TGCGCCAGCAGTCAACCTCGACTTCTAGCGAACACCGGGGAGCTGTTTTTT
NA TRBJ1-1 TRBV5-5 NA CASSLEHALMNTEAFF TGTGCCAGCAGCTTGGAACACGCCCTGATGAACACTGAAGCTTTCTTT
NA TRBJ1-5 TRBV21-1 many CASSNLTRQGLSNQPQHF TGTGCCAGCAGCAACCTGACTCGACAGGGGCTTAGCAATCAGCCCCAGCATTTT
NA TRBJ2-1 TRBV5-1 NA CASSPRPLPGDEQFF TGCGCCAGCAGCCCGCGACCCCTCCCGGGAGATGAGCAGTTCTTC
TRBD1 TRBJ2-7 TRBV5-1 NA CASSLVVGQGGYEQYF TGCGCCAGCAGCTTGGTCGTGGGACAGGGAGGCTACGAGCAGTACTTC
NA TRBJ2-1 TRBV27 few CASSWTFSSYNEQFF TGTGCCAGCAGTTGGACATTCAGCTCCTACAATGAGCAGTTCTTC
NA TRBJ1-4 TRBV30 few CAWSVTGGNEKLFF TGTGCCTGGAGTGTAACCGGAGGGAATGAAAAACTGTTTTTT
TRBD1 TRBJ1-2 TRBV20-1 few CSARDGASGGSGYTF TGCAGTGCTAGAGATGGGGCCTCAGGGGGTTCTGGCTACACCTTC
TRBD1 TRBJ1-5 TRBV6-1 NA CASSRTGGGSNQPQHF TGTGCCAGCAGTAGGACAGGGGGTGGGAGCAATCAGCCCCAGCATTTT
NA TRBJ1-3 TRBV12-3/TRBV12-4 few CASTPSGNTIYF TGTGCCAGCACCCCTTCTGGAAACACCATATATTTT
NA TRBJ1-2 TRBV9 few CASSVDSGHANYGYTF TGTGCCAGCAGCGTAGATAGTGGCCACGCTAACTATGGCTACACCTTC
NA TRBJ1-5 TRBV6-5 NA CASSYGINQPQHF TGTGCCAGCAGTTACGGCATAAATCAGCCCCAGCATTTT
NA TRBJ1-5 TRBV20-1 NA CSARKPGDSNQPQHF TGCAGTGCTAGGAAACCCGGTGATAGCAATCAGCCCCAGCATTTT
TRBD2 TRBJ2-7 TRBV20-1 NA CSARAGGAYEQYF TGCAGTGCTAGGGCGGGAGGGGCGTACGAGCAGTACTTC
NA TRBJ2-7 TRBV12-3/TRBV12-4 few CASSLGPGAAHF TGTGCCAGCAGTTTAGGTCCCGGGGCGGCGCACTTC
NA TRBJ2-3 TRBV9 NA CASSLSGWADTDTQYF TGTGCCAGCAGCCTCTCGGGGTGGGCAGACACAGATACGCAGTATTTT
NA TRBJ1-1 TRBV5-1 many CASSLGGGTEAFF TGCGCCAGCAGCTTGGGCGGGGGCACTGAAGCTTTCTTT
NA TRBJ1-1 TRBV5-1 NA CASSFDSNTEAFF TGCGCCAGCAGCTTCGATTCGAACACTGAAGCTTTCTTT
TRBD1 TRBJ1-1 TRBV15 few CATSSNRGGTEAFF TGTGCCACCAGCAGCAACAGGGGTGGCACTGAAGCTTTCTTT
NA TRBJ2-1 TRBV7-2 few CASSPYIVNEQFF TGTGCCAGCTCTCCCTATATCGTCAATGAGCAGTTCTTC
TRBD2 TRBJ2-5 TRBV4-1 NA CASSQDLTSGGAGETQYF TGCGCCAGCAGCCAAGATCTGACTAGCGGGGGGGCCGGAGAGACCCAGTACTTC
TRBD1 TRBJ1-2 TRBV7-3 few CASSRWDRGFYGYTF TGTGCCAGCAGCCGATGGGACAGGGGATTTTATGGCTACACCTTC
TRBD1 TRBJ1-2 TRBV6-1 NA CASSITGQGADGYTF TGTGCCAGCAGTATCACGGGACAGGGGGCGGATGGCTACACCTTC
NA TRBJ1-4 TRBV7-9 few CASSRGGGEKLFF TGTGCCAGCAGTAGAGGCGGTGGGGAAAAACTGTTTTTT
NA TRBJ1-3 TRBV9 few CASSLRSSSGNTIYF TGTGCCAGCAGCTTGAGGTCTTCCTCTGGAAACACCATATATTTT
NA TRBJ2-7 TRBV9 few CASSVGEEGAYEQYF TGTGCCAGCAGCGTGGGTGAAGAGGGGGCCTACGAGCAGTACTTC
TRBD1 TRBJ1-6 TRBV5-6 few CASSFPQGAIPLHF TGTGCCAGCAGCTTTCCACAGGGGGCGATTCCCCTCCACTTT
TRBD2 TRBJ2-1 TRBV20-1 NA CSARVSGRVNEQFF TGCAGTGCTAGAGTTAGCGGGAGGGTCAATGAGCAGTTCTTC
NA TRBJ1-5 TRBV4-1 many CASSQGPDTSRPQHF TGCGCCAGCAGCCAAGGTCCGGATACTAGCCGGCCCCAGCATTTT
TRBD2 TRBJ2-7 TRBV3-1 few CASSQWKREASYEQYF TGTGCCAGCAGCCAGTGGAAGCGGGAGGCCTCCTACGAGCAGTACTTC